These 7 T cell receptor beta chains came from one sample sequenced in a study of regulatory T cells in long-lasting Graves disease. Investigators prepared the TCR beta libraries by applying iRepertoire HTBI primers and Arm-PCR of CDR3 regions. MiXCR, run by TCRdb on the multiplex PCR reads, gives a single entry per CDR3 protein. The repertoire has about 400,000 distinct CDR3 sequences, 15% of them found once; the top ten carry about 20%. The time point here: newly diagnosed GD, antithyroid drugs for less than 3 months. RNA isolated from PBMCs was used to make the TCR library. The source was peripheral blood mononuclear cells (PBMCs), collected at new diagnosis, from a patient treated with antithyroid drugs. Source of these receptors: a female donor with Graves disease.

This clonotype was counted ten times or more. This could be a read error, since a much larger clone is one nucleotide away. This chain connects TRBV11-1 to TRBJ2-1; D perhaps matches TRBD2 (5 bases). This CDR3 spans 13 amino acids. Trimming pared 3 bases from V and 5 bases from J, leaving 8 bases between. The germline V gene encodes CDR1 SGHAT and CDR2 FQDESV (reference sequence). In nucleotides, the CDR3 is TGTGCCAGCAGCTTTGCCGGGGACAATGAGCAGTTCTTC. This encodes CASSFAGDNEQFF.

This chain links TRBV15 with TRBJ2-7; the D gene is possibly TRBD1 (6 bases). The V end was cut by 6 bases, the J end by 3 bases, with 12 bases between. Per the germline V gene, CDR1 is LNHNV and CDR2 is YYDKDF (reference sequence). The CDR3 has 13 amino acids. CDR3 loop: CATSSDRNYEQYF. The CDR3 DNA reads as TGTGCCACCAGTTCGGACAGAAACTACGAGCAGTACTTC.

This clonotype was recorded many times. CDR3 in DNA: TGTGCCAGCAGCTTAGAGAGCCGTTCGCCCGTCTATGGCTACACCTTC. Protein: CASSLESRSPVYGYTF. The rearrangement uses TRBV7-2 and TRBJ1-2; D is ambiguous. The CDR3 length is 16 residues. V was clipped by 1 base and J by 4 bases, with 16 bases between them. Germline assignment: CDR1 SGHTA and CDR2 FQGNSA.

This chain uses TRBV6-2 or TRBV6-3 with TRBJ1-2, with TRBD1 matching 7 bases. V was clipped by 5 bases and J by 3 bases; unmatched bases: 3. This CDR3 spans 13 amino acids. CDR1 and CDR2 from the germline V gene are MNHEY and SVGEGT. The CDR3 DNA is TGTGCCAGCAGTATAACAGGGGACTATGGCTACACCTTC. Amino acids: CASSITGDYGYTF.

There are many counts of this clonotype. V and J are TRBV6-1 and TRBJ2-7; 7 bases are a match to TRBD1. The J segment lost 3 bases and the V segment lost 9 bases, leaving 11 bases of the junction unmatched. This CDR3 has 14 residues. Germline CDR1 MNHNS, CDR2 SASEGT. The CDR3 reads CASNRGNNLYEQYF. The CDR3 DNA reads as TGTGCCAGTAACAGGGGCAACAACCTCTACGAGCAGTACTTC.

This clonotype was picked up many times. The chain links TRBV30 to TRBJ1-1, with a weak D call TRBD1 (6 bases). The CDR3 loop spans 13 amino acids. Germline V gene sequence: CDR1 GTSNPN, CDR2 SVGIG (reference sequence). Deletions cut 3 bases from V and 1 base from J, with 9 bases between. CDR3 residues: CAWSGQPNTEAFF. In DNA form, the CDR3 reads TGTGCCTGGAGCGGACAGCCGAACACTGAAGCTTTCTTT.

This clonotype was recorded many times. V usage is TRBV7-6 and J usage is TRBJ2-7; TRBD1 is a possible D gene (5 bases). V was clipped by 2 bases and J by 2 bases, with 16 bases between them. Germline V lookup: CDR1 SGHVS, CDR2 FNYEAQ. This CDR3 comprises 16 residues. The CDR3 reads CASSLNQGLDPYEQYF. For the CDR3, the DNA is TGTGCCAGCAGCTTAAACCAGGGCCTAGATCCCTACGAGCAGTACTTC.